Listed below are T cell receptor beta chains from one sample, sequenced in a study of blood T cell repertoires in COVID-19. Sequencing was performed with immunoSEQ multiplex PCR; in TCRdb, only in-frame clones are kept and a portion is missing. This repertoire shows 150,000 to 200,000 clones, 80% to 90% found once; its top ten account for about an eighth. The sequenced sample consisted of peripheral blood. These receptors all come from a woman aged 80 or older with COVID-19, enrolled during active disease. The CDR3 runs from the conserved cysteine through the conserved F or W. Each record gives: V gene, J gene, CDR3 protein.

TRBV5-1	TRBJ1-1	CASSLNPQGTEAFF
TRBV5-4	TRBJ2-2	CASASEYTGELFF
TRBV11-3	TRBJ2-7	CASSLDHARGLPYEQYF
TRBV5-4	TRBJ2-3	CASTGADTQYF
TRBV6-5	TRBJ2-5	CASSTIQGRRETQYF
TRBV7-3	TRBJ2-7	CASSLTGGGRYEQYF
TRBV5-5	TRBJ2-2	CASSWGLAGGAGELFF
TRBV18	TRBJ1-2	CASSPGQQNYGYTF
TRBV9	TRBJ2-3	CASSAGFTDTQYF
TRBV28	TRBJ1-4	CASSSPTGDEKLFF
TRBV2	TRBJ1-3	CASSDRGRRSGNTIYF
TRBV5-1	TRBJ2-7	CASSLVSGVRYEQYF
TRBV10-3	TRBJ2-3	CAISGLASTADTQYF
TRBV24-1	TRBJ1-2	CATSEADYGYTF
TRBV9	TRBJ2-5	CASSRGRAGQETQYF
TRBV19	TRBJ2-5	CASSTPGLAGQETQYF
TRBV2	TRBJ1-2	CASSVTGVGYGYTF
TRBV7-2	TRBJ1-1	CASSLRGNTEAFF
TRBV6-6	TRBJ2-3	CASSLPGRGDTQYF
TRBV19	TRBJ1-1	CASSGQGGEAFF